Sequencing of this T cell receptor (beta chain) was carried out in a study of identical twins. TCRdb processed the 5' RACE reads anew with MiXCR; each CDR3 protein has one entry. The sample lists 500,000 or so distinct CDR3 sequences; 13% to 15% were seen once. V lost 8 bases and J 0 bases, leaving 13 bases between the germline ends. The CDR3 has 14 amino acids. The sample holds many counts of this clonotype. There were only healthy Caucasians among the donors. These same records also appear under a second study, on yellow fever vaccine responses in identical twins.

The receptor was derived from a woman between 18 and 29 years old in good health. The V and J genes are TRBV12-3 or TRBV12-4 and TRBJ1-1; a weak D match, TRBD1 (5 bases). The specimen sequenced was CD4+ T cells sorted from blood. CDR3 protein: CASYSRGLNTEAFF. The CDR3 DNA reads TGTGCCAGCTATAGTAGGGGCCTGAACACTGAAGCTTTCTTT.